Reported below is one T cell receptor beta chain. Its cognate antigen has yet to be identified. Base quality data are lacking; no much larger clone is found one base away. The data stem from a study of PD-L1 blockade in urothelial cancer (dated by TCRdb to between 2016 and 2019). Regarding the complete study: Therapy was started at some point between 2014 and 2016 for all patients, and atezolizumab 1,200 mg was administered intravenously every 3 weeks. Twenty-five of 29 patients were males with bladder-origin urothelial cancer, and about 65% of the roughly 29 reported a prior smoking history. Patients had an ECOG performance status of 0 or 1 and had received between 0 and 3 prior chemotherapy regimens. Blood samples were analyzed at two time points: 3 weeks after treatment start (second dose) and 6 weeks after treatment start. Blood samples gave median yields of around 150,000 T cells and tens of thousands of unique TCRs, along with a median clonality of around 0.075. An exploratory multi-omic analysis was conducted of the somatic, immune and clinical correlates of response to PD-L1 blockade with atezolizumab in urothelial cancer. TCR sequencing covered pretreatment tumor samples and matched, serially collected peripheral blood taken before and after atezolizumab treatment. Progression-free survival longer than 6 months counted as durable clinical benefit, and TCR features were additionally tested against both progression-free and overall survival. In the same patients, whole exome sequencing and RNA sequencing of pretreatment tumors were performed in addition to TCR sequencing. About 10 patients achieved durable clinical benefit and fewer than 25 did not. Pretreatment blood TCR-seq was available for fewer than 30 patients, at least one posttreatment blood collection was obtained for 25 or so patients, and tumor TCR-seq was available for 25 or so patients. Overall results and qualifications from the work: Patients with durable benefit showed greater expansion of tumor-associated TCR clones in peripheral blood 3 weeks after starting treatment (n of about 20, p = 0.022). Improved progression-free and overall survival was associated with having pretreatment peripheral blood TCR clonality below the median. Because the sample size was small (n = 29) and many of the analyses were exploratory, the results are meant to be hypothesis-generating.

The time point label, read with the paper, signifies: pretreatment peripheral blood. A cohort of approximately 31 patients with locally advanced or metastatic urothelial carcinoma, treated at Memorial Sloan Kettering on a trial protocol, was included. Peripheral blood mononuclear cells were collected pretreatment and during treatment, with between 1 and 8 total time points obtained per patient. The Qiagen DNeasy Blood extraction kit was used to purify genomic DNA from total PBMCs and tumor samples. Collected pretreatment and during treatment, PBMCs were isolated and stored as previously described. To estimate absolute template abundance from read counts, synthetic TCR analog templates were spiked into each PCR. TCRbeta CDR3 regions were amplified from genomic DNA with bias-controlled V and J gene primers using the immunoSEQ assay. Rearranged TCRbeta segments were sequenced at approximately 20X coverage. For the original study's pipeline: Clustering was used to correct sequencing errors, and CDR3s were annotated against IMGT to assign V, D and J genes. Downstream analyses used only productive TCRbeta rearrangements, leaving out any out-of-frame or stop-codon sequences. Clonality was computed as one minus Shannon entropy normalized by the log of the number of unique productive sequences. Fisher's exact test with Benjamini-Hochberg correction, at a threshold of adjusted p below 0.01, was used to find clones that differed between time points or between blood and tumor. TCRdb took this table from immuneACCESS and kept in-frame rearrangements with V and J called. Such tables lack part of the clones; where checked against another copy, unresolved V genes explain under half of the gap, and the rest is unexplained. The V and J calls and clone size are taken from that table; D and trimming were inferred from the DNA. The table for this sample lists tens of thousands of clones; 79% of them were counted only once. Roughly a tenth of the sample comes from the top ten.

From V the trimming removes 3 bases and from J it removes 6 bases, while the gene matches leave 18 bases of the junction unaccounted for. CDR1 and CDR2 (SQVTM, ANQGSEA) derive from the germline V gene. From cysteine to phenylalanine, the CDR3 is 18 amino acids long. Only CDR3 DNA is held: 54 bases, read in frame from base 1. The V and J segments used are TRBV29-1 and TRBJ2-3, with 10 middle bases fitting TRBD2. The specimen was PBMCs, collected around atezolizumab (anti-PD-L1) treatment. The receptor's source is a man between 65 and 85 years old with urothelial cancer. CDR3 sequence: CSVDGLAGVSRGDDTQYF. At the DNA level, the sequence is TGCAGCGTTGATGGGCTAGCGGGAGTCTCACGGGGTGATGATACGCAGTATTTT.